This T cell receptor (delta chain) derives from a study of gamma-delta T cells after stem cell transplantation. TCRdb re-called the RT-PCR reads via CATT. The repertoire holds under 3,500 delta-chain clones, 16% seen once, with more than 11% in the top ten. The TCR comes from a human donor. It is not recorded whose cells these are; they may come from a transplant donor. Sequencing input: gamma-delta T cells.

The CDR3 sequence is CACDKLLGDNTGSSTDKLIF. In DNA, the CDR3 is TGTGCCTGTGACAAACTACTGGGGGATAATACTGGGTCGAGCACCGATAAACTCATCTTT. The V gene is TRDV2, the J gene TRDJ1; 11 bases map to TRDD3. The CDR3 loop spans 20 amino acids. The germline CDR1 and CDR2 sequences are GEAIGNYY and EKD. Trimming took 2 bases from V and 1 from J; bases not matched to a gene: 17.